This T cell receptor beta chain appears in the sequencing data of a study of tumor-infiltrating lymphocytes in primary liver carcinoma (dated by TCRdb to about 2017). Notes on the research overall: Between late 2015 and March 2016, five patients in China with histopathologically diagnosed primary liver carcinoma had their tumors surgically resected. Of the five patients, three men and two women aged 30 to 69 years, four had hepatocellular carcinoma and one had combined HCC and intrahepatic cholangiocarcinoma. The five patients had tumors staged T1-T3 N0M0, with maximum diameters ranging from about 4 to 11 cm. Each sample produced roughly 3.5 to 7.5 million productive TCRbeta reads, and read depth showed no significant difference between tissue types. TCRbeta repertoire sequencing, expression microarrays and whole-exome sequencing were combined in the study across five regions of each liver tumor, with adjacent normal tissue and blood also included. A total of roughly 35 specimens from 5 patients, comprising roughly 25 tumor regions, 5 adjacent noncancerous liver tissues and 5 peripheral blood samples, were covered by TCRbeta repertoire sequencing. Technical replicate repertoires showed high reproducibility, with mean shared-clone rates approximately 0.89 and correlation coefficients above 0.95.

A constant-region primer and ProtoScript II reverse transcriptase were used to reverse-transcribe TCRbeta-specific cDNA from about 0.55 ug total RNA. Construction of the TCRbeta libraries relied on three nested rounds of multiplex PCR, following a slightly modified ARM-PCR procedure. A final 25-cycle PCR with Deep VentR polymerase added sample barcodes and Illumina adapters. Before sequencing, amplicons of 200-500 bp were gel-purified using a QIAquick gel extraction kit. An Illumina HiSeq 2500 was used to sequence the TCRbeta amplicons, generating 250-bp paired-end reads. The original pipeline was this. Reads were quality-trimmed with Trimmomatic v0.33, and paired reads were merged with FLASH v1.2.11 to recover full CDR3 sequences. V, D and J germline segments were assigned to the rearranged TCRbeta sequences using MiGEC v1.2.1b. Clonotype statistics and Shannon-Wiener diversity indices were calculated with VDJtools v1.0.0. To reduce sampling bias, subsequent analyses other than the diversity analysis used only the 250 most abundant clonotypes in each sample. Through fastp at Q25 and MiXCR, TCRdb rebuilt clones from the public reads, retaining in-frame beta chains. Each record represents a unique CDR3 protein, reported with the most common genes and DNA among its rows. TCRdb's processing, not the study's, gives the V and J calls here. This sample has hundreds of thousands of distinct CDR3 sequences in its table, and 45% to 70% of those were observed once. 15% to 20% of the sample belongs to the ten largest clones.

Concerning this clonotype itself: What antigen it recognizes has not been identified. This may be a read error: a much more frequent sequence differs by one nucleotide.

Broader findings and caveats from the paper: The study included only a few patients, and the authors note findings should be validated in a larger study. Repertoire overlap was higher between tumor regions (mean about 35%) than tumor-adjacent (around 17%) or tumor-blood (about 15%) pairs, consistent with antigen-driven expansion. Because only the TCR beta chain was sequenced and unpaired alpha chains were not captured, true repertoire diversity is likely underestimated. Since the samples were bulk and unsorted, there was no way to compare CD4+ and CD8+ T cell repertoires. Compared with blood, tumors had a significantly larger share of the repertoire taken up by the top 250 clones (p = 0.039).

Blood RNA was extracted from unsorted whole blood with TRIzol reagent; germline DNA came from the DNeasy Blood & Tissue kit. At the time of sampling, the patients had chronic HBV infection and had not received any treatment. Before surgery, about 4 milliliters of peripheral blood were collected into K2EDTA tubes. The clonotype originates from a woman aged 30 to 39 with primary liver carcinoma and hepatitis B virus infection. Sequenced material: peripheral blood.

Here the CDR3 is given as CASSHDRPIYNEQFF. The bases read TGCGCCAGCAGCCACGATCGGCCAATATACAATGAGCAGTTCTTC. The chain is encoded by TRBV4-3 joined to TRBJ2-1; no confident D gene assignment can be made. Trimming removed 3 bases from V and 4 bases from J, leaving 13 bases between the germline ends. As encoded in the germline V gene, CDR1 is LGHNA while CDR2 is YSLEER. The CDR3 starts with the cysteine, ends with the phenylalanine, and has 15 residues. Only the CDR3 region is kept as DNA, spanning 45 bases read in frame from base 1.